This T cell receptor beta chain derives from a study of high-grade serous ovarian cancer treatment subgroups. Study-level information: On average, more than 14,000 reads and 7,494 unique TCR beta rearrangements were obtained per sample. The study's findings and limits: TCR clonal relatedness correlated positively with neoantigen level. Same-patient tumor repertoires overlapped at roughly 0.1 to 0.79; different patients barely overlapped.

Tumor tissue was taken before any definitive surgery or chemotherapy was given. Comment on this clone: What it recognizes is unknown.

Data came from immunoSEQ multiplex PCR; TCRdb stores just in-frame clones and leaves some out. The table includes just under 4,000 clones, over 65% detected once. The CDR3 spans 16 residues. Germline lookup yields CDR1 SGDLS and CDR2 YYNGEE. The ends lost 7 bases at V and 4 bases at J; junction bases unmatched: 13. The rearrangement uses TRBV9 and TRBJ2-7; 11 bases match TRBD2. The sequenced sample consisted of tumor tissue. This sequence originates from a human donor with high-grade serous ovarian cancer. The CDR3 spells CASSPGGASGGYEQYF. The CDR3 bases are TGTGCCAGCTCCCCAGGCGGGGCTAGCGGGGGGTACGAGCAGTACTTC.